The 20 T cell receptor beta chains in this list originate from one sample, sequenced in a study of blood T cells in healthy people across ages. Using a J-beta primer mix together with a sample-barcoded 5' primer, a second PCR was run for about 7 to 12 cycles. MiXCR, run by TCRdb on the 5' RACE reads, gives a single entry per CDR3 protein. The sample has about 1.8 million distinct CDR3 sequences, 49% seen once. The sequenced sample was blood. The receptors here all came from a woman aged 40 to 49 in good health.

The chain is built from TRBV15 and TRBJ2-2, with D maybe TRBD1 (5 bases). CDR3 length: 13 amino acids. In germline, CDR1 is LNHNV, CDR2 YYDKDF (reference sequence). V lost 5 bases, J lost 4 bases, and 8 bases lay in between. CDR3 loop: CATSVDSTGELFF. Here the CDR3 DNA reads TGTGCCACCAGCGTCGACAGCACCGGGGAGCTGTTTTTT.

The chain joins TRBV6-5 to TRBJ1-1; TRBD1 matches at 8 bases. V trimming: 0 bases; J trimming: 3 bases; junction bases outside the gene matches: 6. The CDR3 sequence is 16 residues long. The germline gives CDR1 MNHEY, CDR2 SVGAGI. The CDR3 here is CASSYSTGEVDTEAFF. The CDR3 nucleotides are TGTGCCAGCAGTTACTCGACAGGGGAGGTCGACACTGAAGCTTTCTTT.

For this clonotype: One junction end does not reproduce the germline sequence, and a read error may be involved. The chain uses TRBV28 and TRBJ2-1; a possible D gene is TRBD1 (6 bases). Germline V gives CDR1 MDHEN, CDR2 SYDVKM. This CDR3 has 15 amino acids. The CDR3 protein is CASSAGGGSYNGQFF. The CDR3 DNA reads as TGTGCCAGCAGTGCTGGTGGGGGCTCCTACAATGGGCAGTTCTTC.

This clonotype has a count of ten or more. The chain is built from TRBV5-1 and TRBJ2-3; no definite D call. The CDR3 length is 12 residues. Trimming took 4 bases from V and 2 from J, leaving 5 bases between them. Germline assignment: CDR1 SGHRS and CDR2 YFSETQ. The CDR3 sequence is CASSRNTDTQYF. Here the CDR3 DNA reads TGCGCCAGCAGCAGGAACACAGATACGCAGTATTTT. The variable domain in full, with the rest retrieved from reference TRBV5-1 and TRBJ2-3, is KAGVTQTPRYLIKTRGQQVTLSCSPISGHRSVSWYQQTPGQGLQFLFEYFSETQRNKGNFPGRFSGRQFSNSRSEMNVSTLELGDSALYLCASSRNTDTQYFGPGTRLTVL.

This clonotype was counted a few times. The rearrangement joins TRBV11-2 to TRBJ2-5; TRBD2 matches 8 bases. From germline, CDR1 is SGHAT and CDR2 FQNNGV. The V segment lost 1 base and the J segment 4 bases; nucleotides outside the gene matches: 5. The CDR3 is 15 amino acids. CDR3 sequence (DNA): TGTGCCAGCAGCTTAGTAACTAGCGGTGGAGAGACCCAGTACTTC. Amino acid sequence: CASSLVTSGGETQYF.

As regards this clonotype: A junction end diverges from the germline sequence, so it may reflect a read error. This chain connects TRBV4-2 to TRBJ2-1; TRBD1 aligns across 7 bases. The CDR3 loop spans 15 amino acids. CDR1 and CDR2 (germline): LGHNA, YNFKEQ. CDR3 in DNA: TGTGCCGGCAGCCAAGACAGGGAGAGGGCCGATGAGCAGTTCTTC. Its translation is CAGSQDRERADEQFF.

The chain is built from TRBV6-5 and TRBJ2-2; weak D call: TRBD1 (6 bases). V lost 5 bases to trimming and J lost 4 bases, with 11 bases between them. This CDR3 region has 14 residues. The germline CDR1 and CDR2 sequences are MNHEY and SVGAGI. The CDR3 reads CASSTGSGTGELFF. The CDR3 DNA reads TGTGCCAGCAGTACAGGGTCCGGCACCGGGGAGCTGTTTTTT.

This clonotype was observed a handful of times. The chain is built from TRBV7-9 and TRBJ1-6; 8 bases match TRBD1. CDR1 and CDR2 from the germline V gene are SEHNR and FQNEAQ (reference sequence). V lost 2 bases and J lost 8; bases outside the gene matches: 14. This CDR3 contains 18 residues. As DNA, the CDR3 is TGTGCCAGCAGCTTATCCCGGACAGGGTGGAGGAGTGATTCACCCCTCCACTTT. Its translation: CASSLSRTGWRSDSPLHF.

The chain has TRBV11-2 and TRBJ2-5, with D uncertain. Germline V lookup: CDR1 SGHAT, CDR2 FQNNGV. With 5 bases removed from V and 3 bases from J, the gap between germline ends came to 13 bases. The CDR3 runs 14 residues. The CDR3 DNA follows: TGTGCCAGCAGCCCACCGGAGCTAAAAGAGACCCAGTACTTC. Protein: CASSPPELKETQYF.

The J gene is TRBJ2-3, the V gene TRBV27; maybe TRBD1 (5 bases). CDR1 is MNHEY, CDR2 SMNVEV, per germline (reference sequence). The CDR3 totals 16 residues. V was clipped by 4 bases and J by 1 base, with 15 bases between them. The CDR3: CASSSRQLGGTDTQYF. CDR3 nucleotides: TGTGCCAGCAGTTCTCGACAGCTTGGGGGCACAGATACGCAGTATTTT.

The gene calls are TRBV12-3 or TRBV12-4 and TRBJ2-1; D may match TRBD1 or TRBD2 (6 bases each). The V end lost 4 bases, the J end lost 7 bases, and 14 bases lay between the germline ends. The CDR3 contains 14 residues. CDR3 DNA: TGTGCCAGCAGTTCGGGGGCCGTCATGAATGAGCAGTTCTTC. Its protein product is CASSSGAVMNEQFF.

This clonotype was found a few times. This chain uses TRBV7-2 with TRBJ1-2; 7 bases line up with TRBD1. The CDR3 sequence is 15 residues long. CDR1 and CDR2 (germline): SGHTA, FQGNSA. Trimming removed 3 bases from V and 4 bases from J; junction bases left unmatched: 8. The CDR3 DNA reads TGTGCCAGCAGCTTGCGAGGGGGCATCGGCTATGGCTACACCTTC. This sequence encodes CASSLRGGIGYGYTF.

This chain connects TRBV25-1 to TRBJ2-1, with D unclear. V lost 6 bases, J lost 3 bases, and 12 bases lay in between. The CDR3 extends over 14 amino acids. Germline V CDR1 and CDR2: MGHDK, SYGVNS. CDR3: CASRNSQLYNEQFF. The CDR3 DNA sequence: TGTGCCAGCAGGAATAGTCAGCTCTACAATGAGCAGTTCTTC.

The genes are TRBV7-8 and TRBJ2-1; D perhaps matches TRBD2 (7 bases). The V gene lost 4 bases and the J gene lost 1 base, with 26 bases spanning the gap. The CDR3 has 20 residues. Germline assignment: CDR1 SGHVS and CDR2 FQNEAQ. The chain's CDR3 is CASSWSERGPKGGSYNEQFF. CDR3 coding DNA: TGTGCCAGCAGCTGGTCTGAGCGGGGCCCTAAAGGGGGATCCTACAATGAGCAGTTCTTC.

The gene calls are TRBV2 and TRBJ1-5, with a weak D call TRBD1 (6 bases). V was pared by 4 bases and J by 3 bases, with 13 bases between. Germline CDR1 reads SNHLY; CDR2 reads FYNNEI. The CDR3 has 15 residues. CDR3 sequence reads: CASSGWDTHNQPQHF. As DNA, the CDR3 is TGTGCCAGCAGTGGCTGGGACACCCACAATCAGCCCCAGCATTTT.

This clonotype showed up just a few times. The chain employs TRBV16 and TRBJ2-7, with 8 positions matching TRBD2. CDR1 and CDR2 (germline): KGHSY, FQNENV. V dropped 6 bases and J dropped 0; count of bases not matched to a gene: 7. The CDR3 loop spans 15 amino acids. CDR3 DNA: TGTGCCAGCAGAATCGGACTAGCAAGCTCCTACGAGCAGTACTTC. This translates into CASRIGLASSYEQYF.

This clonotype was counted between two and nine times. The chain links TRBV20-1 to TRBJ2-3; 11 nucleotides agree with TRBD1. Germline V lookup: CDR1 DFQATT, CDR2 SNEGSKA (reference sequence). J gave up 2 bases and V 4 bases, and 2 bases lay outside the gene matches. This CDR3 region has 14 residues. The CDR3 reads CSANGQGATDTQYF. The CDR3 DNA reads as TGCAGTGCTAACGGACAGGGGGCCACAGATACGCAGTATTTT.

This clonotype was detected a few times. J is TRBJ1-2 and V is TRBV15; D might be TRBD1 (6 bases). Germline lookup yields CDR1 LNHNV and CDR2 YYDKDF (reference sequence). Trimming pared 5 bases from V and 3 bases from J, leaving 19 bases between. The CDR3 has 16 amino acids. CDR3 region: CATSPGQPFSYYGYTF. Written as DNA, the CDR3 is TGTGCCACCAGCCCCGGACAGCCCTTTTCCTACTATGGCTACACCTTC.

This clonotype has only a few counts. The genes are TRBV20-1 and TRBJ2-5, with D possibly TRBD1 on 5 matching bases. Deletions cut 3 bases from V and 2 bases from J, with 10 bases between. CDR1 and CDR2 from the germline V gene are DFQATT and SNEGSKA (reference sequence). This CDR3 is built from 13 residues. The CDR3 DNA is TGCAGTGCTAGCAGGGTTGTACAAGAGACCCAGTACTTC. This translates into CSASRVVQETQYF.

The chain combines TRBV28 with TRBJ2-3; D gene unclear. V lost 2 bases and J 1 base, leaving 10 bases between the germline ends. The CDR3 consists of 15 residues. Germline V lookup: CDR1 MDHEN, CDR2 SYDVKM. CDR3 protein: CASSLPQRGTDTQYF. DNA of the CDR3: TGTGCCAGCAGTTTACCCCAGCGCGGCACAGATACGCAGTATTTT.